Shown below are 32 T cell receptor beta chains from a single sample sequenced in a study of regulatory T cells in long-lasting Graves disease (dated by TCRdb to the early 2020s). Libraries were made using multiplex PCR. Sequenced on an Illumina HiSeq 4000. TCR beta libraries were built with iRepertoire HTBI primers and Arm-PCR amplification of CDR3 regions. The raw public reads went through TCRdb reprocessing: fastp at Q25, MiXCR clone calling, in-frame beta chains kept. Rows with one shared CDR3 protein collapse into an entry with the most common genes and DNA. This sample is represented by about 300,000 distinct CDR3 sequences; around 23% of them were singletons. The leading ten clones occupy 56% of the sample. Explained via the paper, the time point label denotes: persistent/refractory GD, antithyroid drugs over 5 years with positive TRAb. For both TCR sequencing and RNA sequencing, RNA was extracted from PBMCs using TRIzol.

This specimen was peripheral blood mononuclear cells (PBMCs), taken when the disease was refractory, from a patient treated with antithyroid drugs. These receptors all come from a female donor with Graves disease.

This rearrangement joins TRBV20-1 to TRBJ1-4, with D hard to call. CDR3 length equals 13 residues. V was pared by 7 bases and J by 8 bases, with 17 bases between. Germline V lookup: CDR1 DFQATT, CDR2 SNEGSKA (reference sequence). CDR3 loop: CSVQAAEYEKLFF. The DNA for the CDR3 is TGCAGTGTTCAGGCAGCGGAGTACGAAAAACTGTTTTTT.

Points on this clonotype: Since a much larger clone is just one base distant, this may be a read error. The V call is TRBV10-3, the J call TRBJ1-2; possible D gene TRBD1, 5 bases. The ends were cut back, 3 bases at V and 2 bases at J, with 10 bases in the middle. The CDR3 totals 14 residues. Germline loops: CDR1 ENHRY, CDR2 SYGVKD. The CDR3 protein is CAISEGTVNYGYTF. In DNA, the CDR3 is TGTGCCATCAGTGAAGGGACCGTGAACTATGGCTACACCTTC.

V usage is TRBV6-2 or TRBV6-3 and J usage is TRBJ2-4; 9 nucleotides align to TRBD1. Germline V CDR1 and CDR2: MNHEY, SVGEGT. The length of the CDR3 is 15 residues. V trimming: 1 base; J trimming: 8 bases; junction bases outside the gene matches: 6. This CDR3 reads CASSYLGQGRYIQYF. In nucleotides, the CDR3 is TGTGCCAGCAGTTACTTGGGACAGGGCCGATACATTCAGTACTTC.

Here the CDR3 reads CSAKITGVGNTEAFF. The CDR3 coding sequence is TGCAGTGCTAAGATAACAGGGGTGGGGAACACTGAAGCTTTCTTT. The V and J genes are TRBV20-1 and TRBJ1-1, with 7 bases aligning to TRBD1. With 4 bases clipped from V and 1 base from J, the junction kept 9 bases outside the gene matches. There are 15 residues in the CDR3. The germline V gene encodes CDR1 DFQATT and CDR2 SNEGSKA (reference sequence).

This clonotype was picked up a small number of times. The CDR3 reads CAWSKRAGELFF. In DNA, the CDR3 is TGTGCCTGGAGTAAACGGGCCGGGGAGCTGTTTTTT. The rearrangement links TRBV30 to TRBJ2-2; D gene uncertain. With 2 bases removed from V and 6 bases from J, the gap between germline ends came to 7 bases. Germline V lookup: CDR1 GTSNPN, CDR2 SVGIG (reference sequence). The CDR3 covers 12 residues.

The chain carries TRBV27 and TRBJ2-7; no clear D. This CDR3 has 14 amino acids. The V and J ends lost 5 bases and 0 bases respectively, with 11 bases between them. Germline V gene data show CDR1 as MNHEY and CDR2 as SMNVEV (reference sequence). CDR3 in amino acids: CASSNSRSSYEQYF. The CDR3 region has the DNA TGTGCCAGCAGTAACTCGAGGAGCTCCTACGAGCAGTACTTC.

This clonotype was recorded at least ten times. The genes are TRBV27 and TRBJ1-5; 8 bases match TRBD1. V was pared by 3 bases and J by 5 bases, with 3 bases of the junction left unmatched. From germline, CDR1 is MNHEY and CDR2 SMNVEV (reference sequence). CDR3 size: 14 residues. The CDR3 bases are TGTGCCAGCAGTTTCGGCAGGGGGCATCAGCCCCAGCATTTT. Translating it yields CASSFGRGHQPQHF.

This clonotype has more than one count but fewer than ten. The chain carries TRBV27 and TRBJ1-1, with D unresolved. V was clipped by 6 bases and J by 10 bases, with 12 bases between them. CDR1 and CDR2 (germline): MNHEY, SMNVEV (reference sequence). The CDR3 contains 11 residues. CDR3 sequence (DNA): TGTGCCAGCAGGGGCCCCCAAGTAGCTTTCTTT. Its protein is CASRGPQVAFF.

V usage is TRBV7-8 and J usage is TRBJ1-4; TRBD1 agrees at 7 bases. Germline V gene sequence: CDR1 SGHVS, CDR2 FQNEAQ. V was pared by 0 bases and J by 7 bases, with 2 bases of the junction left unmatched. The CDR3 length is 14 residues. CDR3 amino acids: CASSLAGQLEKLFF. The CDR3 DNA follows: TGTGCCAGCAGCTTAGCGGGACAGCTTGAAAAACTGTTTTTT.

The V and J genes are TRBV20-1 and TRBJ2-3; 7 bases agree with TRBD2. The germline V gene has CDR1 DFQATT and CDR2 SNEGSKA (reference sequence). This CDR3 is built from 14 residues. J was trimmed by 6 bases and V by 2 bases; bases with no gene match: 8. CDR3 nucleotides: TGCAGTGCTAGAACGTCAGCGGGATACGATACGCAGTATTTT. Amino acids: CSARTSAGYDTQYF.

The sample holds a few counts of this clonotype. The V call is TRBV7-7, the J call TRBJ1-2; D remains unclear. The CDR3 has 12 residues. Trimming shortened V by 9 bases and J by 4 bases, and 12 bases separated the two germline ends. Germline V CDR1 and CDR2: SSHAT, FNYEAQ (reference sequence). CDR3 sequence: CARGRVTYGYTF. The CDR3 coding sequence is TGTGCCAGGGGGAGGGTAACCTATGGCTACACCTTC.

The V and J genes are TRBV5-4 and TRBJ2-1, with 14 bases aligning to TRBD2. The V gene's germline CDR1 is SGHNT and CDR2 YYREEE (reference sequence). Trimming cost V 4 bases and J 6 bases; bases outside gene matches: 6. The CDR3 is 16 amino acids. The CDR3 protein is CASSLAGLAGGNEQFF. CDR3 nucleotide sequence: TGTGCCAGCAGCCTGGCCGGACTAGCGGGAGGCAATGAGCAGTTCTTC.

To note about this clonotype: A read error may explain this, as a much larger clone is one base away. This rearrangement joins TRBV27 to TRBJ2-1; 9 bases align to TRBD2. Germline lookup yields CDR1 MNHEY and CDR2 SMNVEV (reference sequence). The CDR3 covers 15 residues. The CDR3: CAGSPSWREGNEQFF. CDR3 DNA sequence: TGTGCCGGCAGTCCCTCTTGGCGGGAGGGGAATGAGCAGTTCTTC.

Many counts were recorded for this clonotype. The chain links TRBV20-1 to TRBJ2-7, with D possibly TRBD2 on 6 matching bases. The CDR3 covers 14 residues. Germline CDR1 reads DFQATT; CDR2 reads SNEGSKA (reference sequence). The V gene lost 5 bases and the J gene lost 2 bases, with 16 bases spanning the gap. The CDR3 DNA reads TGCAGTGCTGGATCGGGGGACGGAACCTACGAGCAGTACTTC. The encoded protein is CSAGSGDGTYEQYF.

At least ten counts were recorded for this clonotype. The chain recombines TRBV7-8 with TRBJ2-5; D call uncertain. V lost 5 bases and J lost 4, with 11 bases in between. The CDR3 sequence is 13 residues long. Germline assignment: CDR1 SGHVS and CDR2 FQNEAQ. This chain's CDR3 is CASSLLQTETQYF. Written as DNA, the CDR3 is TGTGCCAGCAGCCTACTACAGACAGAGACCCAGTACTTC. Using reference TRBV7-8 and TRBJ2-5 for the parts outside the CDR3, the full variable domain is GAGVSQSPRYKVAKRGQDVALRCDPISGHVSLFWYQQALGQGPEFLTYFQNEAQLDKSGLPSDRFFAERPEGSVSTLKIQRTQQEDSAVYLCASSLLQTETQYFGPGTRLLVL.

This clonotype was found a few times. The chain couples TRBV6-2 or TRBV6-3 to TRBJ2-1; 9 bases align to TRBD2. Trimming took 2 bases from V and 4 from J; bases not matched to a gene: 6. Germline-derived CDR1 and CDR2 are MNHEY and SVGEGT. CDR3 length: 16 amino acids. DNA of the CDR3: TGTGCCAGCAGTTACAAGGCTAGCGGGGCTTACAATGAGCAGTTCTTC. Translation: CASSYKASGAYNEQFF.

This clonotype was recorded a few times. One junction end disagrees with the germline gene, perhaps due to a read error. CDR3 DNA sequence: TGTGCCAGCAGTTACTCAGGGGCCGGGGAGCTGGTTTTT. It is translated as CASSYSGAGELVF. V gene TRBV6-5 combines with J gene TRBJ2-2; either TRBD1 or TRBD2 may supply D (5 bases each). The CDR3 loop spans 13 amino acids. Germline V gene lookup returns CDR1 MNHEY and CDR2 SVGAGI.

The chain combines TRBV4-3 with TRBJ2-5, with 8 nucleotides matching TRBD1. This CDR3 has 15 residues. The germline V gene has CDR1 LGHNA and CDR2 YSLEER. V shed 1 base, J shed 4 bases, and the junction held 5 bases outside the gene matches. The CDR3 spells CASSQGTGNRETQYF. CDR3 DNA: TGCGCCAGCAGCCAAGGGACAGGGAATAGAGAGACCCAGTACTTC.

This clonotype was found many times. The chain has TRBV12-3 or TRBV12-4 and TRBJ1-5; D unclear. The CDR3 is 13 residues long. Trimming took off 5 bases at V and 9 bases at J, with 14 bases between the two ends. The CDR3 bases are TGTGCCAGCAGTCGAGCCGCCCTTAGGCCCCAGCATTTT. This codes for CASSRAALRPQHF.

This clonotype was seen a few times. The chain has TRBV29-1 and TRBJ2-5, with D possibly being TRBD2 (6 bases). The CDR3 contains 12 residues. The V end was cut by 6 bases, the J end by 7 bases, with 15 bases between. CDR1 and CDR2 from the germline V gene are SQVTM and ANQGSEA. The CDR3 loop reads CSVGREGGTQYF. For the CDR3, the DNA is TGCAGCGTAGGAAGAGAGGGAGGGACCCAGTACTTC.

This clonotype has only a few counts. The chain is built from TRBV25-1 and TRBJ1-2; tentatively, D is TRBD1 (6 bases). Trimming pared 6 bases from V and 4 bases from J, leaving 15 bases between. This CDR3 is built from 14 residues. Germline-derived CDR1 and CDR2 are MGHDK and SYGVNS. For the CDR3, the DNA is TGTGCCAGCAGCCCCGAGGGGGGGGCCTATGGCTACACCTTC. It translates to CASSPEGGAYGYTF.

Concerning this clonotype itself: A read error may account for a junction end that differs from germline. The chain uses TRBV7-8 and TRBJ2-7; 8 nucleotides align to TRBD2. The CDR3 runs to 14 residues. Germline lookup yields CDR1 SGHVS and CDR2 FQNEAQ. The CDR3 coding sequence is TGTGCCAGCAGCGTAGCGGGATTCACCTACGAGCAGTACTTC. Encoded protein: CASSVAGFTYEQYF.

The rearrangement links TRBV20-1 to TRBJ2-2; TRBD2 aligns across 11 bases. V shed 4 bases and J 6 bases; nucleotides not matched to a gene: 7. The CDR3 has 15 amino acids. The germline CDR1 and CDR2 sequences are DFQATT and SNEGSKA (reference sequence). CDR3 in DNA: TGCAGTGCTACTTTTAGCGGGAGGGCCCCCGGGGAGCTGTTTTTT. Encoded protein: CSATFSGRAPGELFF.

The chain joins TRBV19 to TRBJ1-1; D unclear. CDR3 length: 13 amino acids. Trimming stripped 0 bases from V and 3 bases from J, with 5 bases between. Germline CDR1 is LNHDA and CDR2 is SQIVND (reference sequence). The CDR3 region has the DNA TGTGCCAGTAGTATAGACTGGTACACTGAAGCTTTCTTT. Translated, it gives CASSIDWYTEAFF.

CDR3 residues: CASSARTGGRTEAFF. As DNA, the CDR3 is TGTGCCAGCAGCGCTCGGACAGGGGGCAGGACTGAAGCTTTCTTT. The gene calls are TRBV9 and TRBJ1-1, with 11 positions matching TRBD1. Losses at the gene ends were 3 bases for V and 5 bases for J; bases not matched to a gene: 6. Germline CDR1 reads SGDLS; CDR2 reads YYNGEE. The CDR3 sequence is 15 residues long.

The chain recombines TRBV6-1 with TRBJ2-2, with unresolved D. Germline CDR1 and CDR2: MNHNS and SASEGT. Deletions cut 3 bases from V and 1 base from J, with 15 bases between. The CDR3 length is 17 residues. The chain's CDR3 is CASSDKRLKGNTGELFF. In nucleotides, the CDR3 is TGTGCCAGCAGTGATAAACGCCTAAAAGGGAACACCGGGGAGCTGTTTTTT.

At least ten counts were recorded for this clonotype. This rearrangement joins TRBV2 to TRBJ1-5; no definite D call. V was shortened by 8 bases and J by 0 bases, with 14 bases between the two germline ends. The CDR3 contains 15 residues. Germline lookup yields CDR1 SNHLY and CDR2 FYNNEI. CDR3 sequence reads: CASRAEPNSNQPQHF. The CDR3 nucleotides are TGTGCCAGCCGGGCAGAGCCGAATAGCAATCAGCCCCAGCATTTT.

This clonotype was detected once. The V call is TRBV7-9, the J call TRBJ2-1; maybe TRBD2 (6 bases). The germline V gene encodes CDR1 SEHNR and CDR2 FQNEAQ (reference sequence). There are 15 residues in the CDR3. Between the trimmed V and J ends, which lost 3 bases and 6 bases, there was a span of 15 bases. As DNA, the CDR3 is TGTGCCAGCAGCTTGGGCGGGGTAGCGAGCAATGAGCAGTTCTTC. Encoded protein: CASSLGGVASNEQFF.

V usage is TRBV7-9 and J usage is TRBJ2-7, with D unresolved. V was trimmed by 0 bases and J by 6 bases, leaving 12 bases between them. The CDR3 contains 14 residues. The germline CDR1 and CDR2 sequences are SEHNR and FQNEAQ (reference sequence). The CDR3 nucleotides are TGTGCCAGCAGCTTAGCCGGCCACACACGCGAGCAGTACTTC. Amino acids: CASSLAGHTREQYF.

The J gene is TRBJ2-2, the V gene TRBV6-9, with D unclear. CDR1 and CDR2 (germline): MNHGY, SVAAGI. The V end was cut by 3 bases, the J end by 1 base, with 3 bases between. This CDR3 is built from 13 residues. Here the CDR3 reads CASSYLNTGELFF. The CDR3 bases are TGTGCCAGCAGTTACTTGAACACCGGGGAGCTGTTTTTT.

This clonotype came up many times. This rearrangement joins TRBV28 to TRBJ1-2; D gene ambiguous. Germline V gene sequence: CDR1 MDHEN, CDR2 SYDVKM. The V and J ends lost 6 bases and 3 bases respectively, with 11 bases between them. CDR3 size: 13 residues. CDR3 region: CASSDPWDYGYTF. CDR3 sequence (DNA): TGTGCCAGCAGCGACCCTTGGGACTATGGCTACACCTTC.

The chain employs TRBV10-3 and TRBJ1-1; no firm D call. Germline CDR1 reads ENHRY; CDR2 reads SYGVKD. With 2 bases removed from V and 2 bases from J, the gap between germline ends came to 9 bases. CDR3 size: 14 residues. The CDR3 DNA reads TGTGCCATCAGTGAGGGGCGGGCTAACACTGAAGCTTTCTTT. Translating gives CAISEGRANTEAFF.